This paragraph covers one T cell receptor beta chain sequence. The table lists this clone with a count of one. No cognate antigen has been identified for it. The input lacks base qualities; no much larger clone sits a single base away. This sample was included in a study of human thymus T cells (dated by TCRdb to the early 2020s). About the study as a whole: The study used under 10 infant thymus samples plus four related peripheral blood samples to characterize TCR alpha and beta repertoires. The cohort included about 6 male and a couple of female infants, with donor ages spanning 7 to 244 days. The full study reports these points: On average, thymus samples gave about 750,000 unique TCRB clonotypes, whereas blood samples gave approximately 84,000. The related research found that thymic TCR repertoires overlapped highly between unrelated individuals. V and J gene segment usage appeared biased in both thymic and peripheral blood repertoires.

The thymus tissue came from surgical resects taken out during corrective cardiac surgery. The donors were immunologically healthy infants in Finland who had open corrective cardiac surgery for congenital heart defects. Thymocytes were freed from the tissue by mechanical means and kept at -70 degrees C as pellets of roughly 9-30 million cells. A QIAsymphony instrument was used to extract genomic DNA from frozen cell pellets. The immunoSEQ multiplex PCR assay was used to amplify the TCRB and TCRAD loci from a standardized quantity of quality-controlled genomic DNA. The V(D)J region was spanned by amplicons of a length sufficient to cover the CDR3 and to identify V and J genes. Through the commercial immunoSEQ service, the amplicons were sequenced on an Illumina platform. Per the original workflow: Corrections for primer bias and sequencing errors followed previously described methods, while TCRAD and TCRB definitions were based on the IMGT database. Analysis of the repertoires was done with immunoSEQ Analyzer 3.0 and VDJTools and included basic statistics, V/J segment usage, diversity estimates, rarefaction and pairwise overlap. Diversity was estimated using the Chao1, ChaoE, Efron-Thisted, Shannon and inverse Simpson indices, and was also estimated on datasets down-sampled to the size of the smallest sample. For repertoire overlap, CDR3 nucleotide sequence, V gene and J gene had to match strictly, and clustering was done by Jaccard-based multidimensional scaling. Sourced from immuneACCESS, this table was stored by TCRdb with only in-frame sequences that have V and J called. A share of the clones is absent; for the studies checked, an unresolved V gene accounts for under half, and the remainder has no known explanation. V, J and clone size are taken as reported in that table, and D and trimming were inferred from the DNA itself. Recorded for this sample are around 130,000 clones; 90% to 95% of them occurred a single time. Around 0.025% of the sample comes from the top ten.

Cut back by 4 bases and 7 bases, the V and J ends lie 14 bases apart. The germline V gene (reference sequence) sets CDR1 to SGHNT and CDR2 to YYREEE. From the cysteine up to the phenylalanine, the CDR3 has a length of 13 residues. Only CDR3 DNA remains: 39 bases, in frame from the first base. The chain joins TRBV5-4 to TRBJ1-1, with the D gene too uncertain to name. Input material: thymus tissue. This receptor was obtained from a boy under two years old with a congenital heart defect but otherwise immunologically healthy. The DNA is TGTGCCAGCAGCAGGGCCCCAGGAGGTGAAGCTTTCTTT. This sequence encodes CASSRAPGGEAFF.